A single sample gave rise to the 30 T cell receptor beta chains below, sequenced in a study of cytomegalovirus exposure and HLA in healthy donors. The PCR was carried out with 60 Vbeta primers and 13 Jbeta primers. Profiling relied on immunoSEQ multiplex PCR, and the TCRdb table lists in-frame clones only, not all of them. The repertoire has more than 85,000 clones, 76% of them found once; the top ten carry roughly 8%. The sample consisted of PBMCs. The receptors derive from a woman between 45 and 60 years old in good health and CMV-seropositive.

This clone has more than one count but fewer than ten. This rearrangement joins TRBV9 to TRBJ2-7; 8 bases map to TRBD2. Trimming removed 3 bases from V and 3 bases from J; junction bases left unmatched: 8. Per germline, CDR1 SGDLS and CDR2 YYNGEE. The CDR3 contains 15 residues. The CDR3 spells CASSASGGPNYEQYF. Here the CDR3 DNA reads TGTGCCAGCAGCGCTTCGGGGGGGCCAAACTACGAGCAGTACTTC.

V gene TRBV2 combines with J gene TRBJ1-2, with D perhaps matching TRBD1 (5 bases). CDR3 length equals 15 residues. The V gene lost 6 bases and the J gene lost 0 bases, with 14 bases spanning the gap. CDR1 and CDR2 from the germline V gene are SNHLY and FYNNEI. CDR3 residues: CASSQGLEANYGYTF. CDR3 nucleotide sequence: TGTGCCAGCAGCCAGGGACTCGAAGCTAACTATGGCTACACCTTC.

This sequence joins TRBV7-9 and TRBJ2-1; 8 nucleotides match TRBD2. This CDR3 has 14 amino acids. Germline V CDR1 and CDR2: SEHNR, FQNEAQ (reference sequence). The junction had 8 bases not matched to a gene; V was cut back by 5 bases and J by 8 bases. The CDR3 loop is CASSTGGVRDEQFF. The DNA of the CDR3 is TGTGCCAGCAGCACCGGGGGGGTCCGGGATGAGCAGTTCTTC. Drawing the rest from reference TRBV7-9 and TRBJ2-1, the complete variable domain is DTGVSQNPRHKITKRGQNVTFRCDPISEHNRLYWYRQTLGQGPEFLTYFQNEAQLEKSRLLSDRFSAERPKGSFSTLEIQRTEQGDSAMYLCASSTGGVRDEQFFGPGTRLTVL.

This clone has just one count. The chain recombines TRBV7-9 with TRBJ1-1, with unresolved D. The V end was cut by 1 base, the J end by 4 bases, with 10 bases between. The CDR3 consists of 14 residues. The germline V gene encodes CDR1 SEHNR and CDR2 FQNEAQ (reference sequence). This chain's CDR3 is CASSLDGRSTEAFF. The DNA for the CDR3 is TGTGCCAGCAGCTTAGACGGAAGGAGCACTGAAGCTTTCTTT.

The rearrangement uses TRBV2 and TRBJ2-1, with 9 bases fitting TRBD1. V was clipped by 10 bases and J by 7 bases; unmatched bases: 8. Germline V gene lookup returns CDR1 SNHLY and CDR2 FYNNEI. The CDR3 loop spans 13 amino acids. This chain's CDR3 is CAILGQGDNEQFF. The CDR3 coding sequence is TGTGCCATCCTGGGACAGGGTGATAATGAGCAGTTCTTC. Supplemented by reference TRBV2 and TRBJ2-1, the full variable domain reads EPEVTQTPSHQVTQMGQEVILRCVPISNHLYFYWYRQILGQKVEFLVSFYNNEISEKSEIFDDQFSVERPDGSNFTLKIRSTKLEDSAMYFCAILGQGDNEQFFGPGTRLTVL.

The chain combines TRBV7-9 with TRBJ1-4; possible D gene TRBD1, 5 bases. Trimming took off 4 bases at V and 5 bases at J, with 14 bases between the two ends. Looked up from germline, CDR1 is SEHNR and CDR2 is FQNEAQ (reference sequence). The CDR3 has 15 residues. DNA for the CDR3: TGTGCCAGCAGCTCCCAGGCAGGGCGGAATGAAAAACTGTTTTTT. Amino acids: CASSSQAGRNEKLFF. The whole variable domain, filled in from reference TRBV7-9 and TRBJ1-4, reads DTGVSQNPRHKITKRGQNVTFRCDPISEHNRLYWYRQTLGQGPEFLTYFQNEAQLEKSRLLSDRFSAERPKGSFSTLEIQRTEQGDSAMYLCASSSQAGRNEKLFFGSGTQLSVL.

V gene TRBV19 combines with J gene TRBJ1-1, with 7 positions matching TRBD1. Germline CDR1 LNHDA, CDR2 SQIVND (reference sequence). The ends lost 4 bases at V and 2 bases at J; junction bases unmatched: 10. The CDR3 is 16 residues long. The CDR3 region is CASSTSPGTANTEAFF. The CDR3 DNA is TGTGCCAGTAGTACTTCCCCCGGGACAGCAAACACTGAAGCTTTCTTT.

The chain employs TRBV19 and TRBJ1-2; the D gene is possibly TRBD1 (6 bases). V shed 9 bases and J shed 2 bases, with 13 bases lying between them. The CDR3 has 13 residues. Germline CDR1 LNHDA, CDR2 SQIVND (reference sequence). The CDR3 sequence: CASRDTTNYGYTF. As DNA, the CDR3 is TGTGCCAGCAGGGACACGACCAACTATGGCTACACCTTC.

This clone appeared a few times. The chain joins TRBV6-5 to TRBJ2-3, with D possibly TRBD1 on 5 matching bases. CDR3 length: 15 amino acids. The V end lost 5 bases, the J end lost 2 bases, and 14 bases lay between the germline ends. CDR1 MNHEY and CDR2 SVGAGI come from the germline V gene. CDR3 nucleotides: TGTGCCAGCAGTCCCGCGGACACAATCACAGATACGCAGTATTTT. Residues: CASSPADTITDTQYF.

The CDR3 sequence: CASSLVGTDVSGANVLTF. For the CDR3, the DNA is TGTGCCAGCAGCTTAGTGGGGACAGATGTATCTGGGGCCAACGTCCTGACTTTC. The chain couples TRBV7-2 to TRBJ2-6; 7 bases align to TRBD1. Germline V gives CDR1 SGHTA, CDR2 FQGNSA. The V gene end was trimmed by 1 base and the J gene end by 1 base; junction bases not matched to a gene: 7. The CDR3 spans 18 residues. The whole variable domain, remainder taken from reference TRBV7-2 and TRBJ2-6, is GAGVSQSPSNKVTEKGKDVELRCDPISGHTALYWYRQSLGQGLEFLIYFQGNSAPDKSGLPSDRFSAERTGGSVSTLTIQRTQQEDSAVYLCASSLVGTDVSGANVLTFGAGSRLTVL.

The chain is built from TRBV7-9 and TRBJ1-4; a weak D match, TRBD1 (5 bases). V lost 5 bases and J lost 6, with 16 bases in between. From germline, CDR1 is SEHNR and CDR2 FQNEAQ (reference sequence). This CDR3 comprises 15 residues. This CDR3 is CASSPSWGVDEKLFF. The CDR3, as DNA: TGTGCCAGCAGCCCCTCCTGGGGGGTCGATGAAAAACTGTTTTTT.

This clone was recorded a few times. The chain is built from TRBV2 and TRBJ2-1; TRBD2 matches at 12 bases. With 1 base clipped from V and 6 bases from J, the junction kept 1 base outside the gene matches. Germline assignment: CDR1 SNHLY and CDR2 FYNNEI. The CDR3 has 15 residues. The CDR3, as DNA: TGTGCCAGCAGTGAAGAGGGACTAGCGGGCAATGAGCAGTTCTTC. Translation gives CASSEEGLAGNEQFF.

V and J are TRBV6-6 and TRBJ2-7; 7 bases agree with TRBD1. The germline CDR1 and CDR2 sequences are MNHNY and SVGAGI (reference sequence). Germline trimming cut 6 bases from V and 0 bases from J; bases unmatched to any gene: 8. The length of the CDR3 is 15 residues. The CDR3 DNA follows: TGTGCCAGCAGCAACAGGGGCCAAAACTCCTACGAGCAGTACTTC. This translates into CASSNRGQNSYEQYF.

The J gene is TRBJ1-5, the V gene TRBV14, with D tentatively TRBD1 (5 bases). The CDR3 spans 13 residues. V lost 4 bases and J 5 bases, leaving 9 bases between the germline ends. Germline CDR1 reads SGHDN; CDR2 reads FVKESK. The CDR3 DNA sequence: TGTGCCAGCAGCCGGACAACTCATCAGCCCCAGCATTTT. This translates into CASSRTTHQPQHF.

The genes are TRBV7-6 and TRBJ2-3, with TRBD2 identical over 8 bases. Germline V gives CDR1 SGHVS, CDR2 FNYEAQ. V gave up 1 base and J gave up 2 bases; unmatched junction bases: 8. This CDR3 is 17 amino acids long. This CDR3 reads CASSLGGVAGNTDTQYF. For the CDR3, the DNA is TGTGCCAGCAGCTTAGGAGGGGTAGCGGGGAACACAGATACGCAGTATTTT.

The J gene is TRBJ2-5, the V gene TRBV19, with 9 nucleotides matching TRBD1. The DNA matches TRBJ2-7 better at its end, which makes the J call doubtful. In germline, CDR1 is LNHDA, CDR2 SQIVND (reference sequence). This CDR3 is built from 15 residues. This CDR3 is CARRSRTGAIYEQYF. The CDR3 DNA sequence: TGTGCCAGAAGATCCCGGACAGGGGCTATCTACGAGCAGTACTTC.

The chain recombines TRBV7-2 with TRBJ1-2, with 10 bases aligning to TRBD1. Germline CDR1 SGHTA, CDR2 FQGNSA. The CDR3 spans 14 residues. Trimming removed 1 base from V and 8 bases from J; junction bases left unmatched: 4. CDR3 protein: CASSLDPTGGGYTF. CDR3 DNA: TGTGCCAGCAGCTTAGATCCGACAGGGGGCGGCTACACCTTC.

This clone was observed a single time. The DNA for the CDR3 is TGTGCCATCAGTGAGTCGGCCAGCTATGGCTACACCTTC. Its protein is CAISESASYGYTF. The chain combines TRBV10-3 with TRBJ1-2; D is unclear. This CDR3 has 13 amino acids. Trimming shortened V by 0 bases and J by 4 bases, and 6 bases separated the two germline ends. Germline V lookup: CDR1 ENHRY, CDR2 SYGVKD.

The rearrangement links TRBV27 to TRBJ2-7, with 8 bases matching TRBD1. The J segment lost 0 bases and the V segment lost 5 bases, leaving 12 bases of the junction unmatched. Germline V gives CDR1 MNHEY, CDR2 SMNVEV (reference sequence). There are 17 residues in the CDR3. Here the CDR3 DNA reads TGTGCCAGCAGTCCTCGAATACAGGGGGGACTCTCCTACGAGCAGTACTTC. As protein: CASSPRIQGGLSYEQYF.

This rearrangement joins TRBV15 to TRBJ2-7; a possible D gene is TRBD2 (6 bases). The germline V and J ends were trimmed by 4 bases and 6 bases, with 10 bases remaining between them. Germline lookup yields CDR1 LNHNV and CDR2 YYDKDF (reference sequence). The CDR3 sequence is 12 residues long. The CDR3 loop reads CATSIRGSEQYF. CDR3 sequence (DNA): TGTGCCACCAGCATCCGGGGGAGCGAGCAGTACTTC.

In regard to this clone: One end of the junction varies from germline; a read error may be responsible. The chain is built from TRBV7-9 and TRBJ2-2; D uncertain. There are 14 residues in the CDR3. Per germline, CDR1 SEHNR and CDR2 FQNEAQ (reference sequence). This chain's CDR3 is CSSTPLVTTGELFF. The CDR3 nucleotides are TGTTCCAGCACCCCTCTAGTAACCACCGGGGAGCTGTTTTTT.

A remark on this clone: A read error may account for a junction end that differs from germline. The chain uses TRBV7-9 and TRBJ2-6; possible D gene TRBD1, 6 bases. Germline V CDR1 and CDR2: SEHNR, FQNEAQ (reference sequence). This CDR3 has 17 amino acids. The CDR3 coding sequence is TGTGCCAGCAGCTCGGGACATGCCCAATCTGGGGCCAACGGCCTGACTTTC. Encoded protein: CASSSGHAQSGANGLTF.

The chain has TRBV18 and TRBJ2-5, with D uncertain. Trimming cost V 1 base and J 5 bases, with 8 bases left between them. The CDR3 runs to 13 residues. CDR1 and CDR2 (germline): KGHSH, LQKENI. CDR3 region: CASSPLVEETQYF. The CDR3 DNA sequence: TGTGCCAGCTCACCACTGGTCGAGGAGACCCAGTACTTC.

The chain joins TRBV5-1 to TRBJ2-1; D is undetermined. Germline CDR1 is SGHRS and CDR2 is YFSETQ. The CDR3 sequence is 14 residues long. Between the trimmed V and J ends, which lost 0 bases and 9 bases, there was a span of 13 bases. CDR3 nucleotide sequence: TGCGCCAGCAGCTTGGCCCAGATAGCCGGTGAGCAGTTCTTC. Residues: CASSLAQIAGEQFF.

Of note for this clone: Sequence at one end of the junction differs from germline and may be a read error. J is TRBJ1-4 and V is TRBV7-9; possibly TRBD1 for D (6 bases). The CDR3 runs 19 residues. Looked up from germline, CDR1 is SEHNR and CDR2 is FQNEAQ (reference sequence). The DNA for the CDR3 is TGTTCCAGCAGCCCACTCTCAGGGGCGAGGGGAGCAACTAATGAAAAACTGTTTTTT. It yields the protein CSSSPLSGARGATNEKLFF.

The CDR3 DNA is TGTGCCAGCAGCTCCCACAGGTTCCCCGGGGAGCTGTTTTTT. Encoded protein: CASSSHRFPGELFF. The genes are TRBV5-4 and TRBJ2-2, with D tentatively TRBD1 (5 bases). Trimming removed 3 bases at V and 6 bases at J, with 12 bases between. This CDR3 is 14 amino acids long. Germline V gives CDR1 SGHNT, CDR2 YYREEE (reference sequence).

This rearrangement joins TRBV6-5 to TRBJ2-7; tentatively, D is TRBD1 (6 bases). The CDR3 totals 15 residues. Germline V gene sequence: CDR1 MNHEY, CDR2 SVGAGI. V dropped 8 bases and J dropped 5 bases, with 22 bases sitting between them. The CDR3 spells CASRNSGASVDEQYF. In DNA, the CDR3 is TGTGCCAGCCGGAACTCAGGGGCCTCAGTGGACGAGCAGTACTTC.

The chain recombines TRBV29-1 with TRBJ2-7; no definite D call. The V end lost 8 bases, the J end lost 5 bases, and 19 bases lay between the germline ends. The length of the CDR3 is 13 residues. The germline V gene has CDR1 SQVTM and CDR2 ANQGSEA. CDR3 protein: CSPYRQANHEQYF. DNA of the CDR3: TGCAGCCCCTATCGGCAGGCCAACCACGAGCAGTACTTC.

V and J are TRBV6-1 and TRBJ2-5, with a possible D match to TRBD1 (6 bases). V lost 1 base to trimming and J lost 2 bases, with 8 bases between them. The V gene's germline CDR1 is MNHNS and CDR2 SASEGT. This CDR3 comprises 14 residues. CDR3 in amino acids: CASSEDRDQETQYF. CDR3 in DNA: TGTGCCAGCAGTGAAGACAGGGATCAAGAGACCCAGTACTTC.

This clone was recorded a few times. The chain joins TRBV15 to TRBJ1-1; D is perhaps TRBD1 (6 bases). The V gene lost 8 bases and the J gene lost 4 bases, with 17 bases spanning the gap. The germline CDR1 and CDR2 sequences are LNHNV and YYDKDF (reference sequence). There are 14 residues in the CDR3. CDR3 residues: CATSEGEMGTEAFF. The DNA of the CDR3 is TGTGCCACCTCAGAGGGGGAGATGGGCACTGAAGCTTTCTTT. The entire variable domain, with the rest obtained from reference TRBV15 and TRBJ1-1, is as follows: DAMVIQNPRYQVTQFGKPVTLSCSQTLNHNVMYWYQQKSSQAPKLLFHYYDKDFNNEADTPDNFQSRRPNTSFCFLDIRSPGLGDTAMYLCATSEGEMGTEAFFGQGTRLTVV.